This is a list of T cell receptor beta chains from one sample in a study of CD8 T cells in Susac syndrome. TCRdb independently ran MiXCR on the immunoSEQ multiplex PCR reads; one entry per CDR3 protein. Counted here are 130,000 to 150,000 distinct CDR3 sequences, approximately 93% occurring once; the ten biggest clones make up over 0.07%. Sequenced input: CD4+ T cells from PBMCs. These receptors came from a human donor in good health. Both conserved end residues are part of each CDR3. Each record gives: J gene, V gene, clone size, D gene, CDR3 protein, CDR3 DNA. D genes are given only for firm matches. Clone sizes are given selectively: once, few, many, or a class where the clone is expanded.

j_call: TRBJ1-1
v_call: TRBV19
clone_size: -
d_call: TRBD1
cdr3_aa: CASIQGAGGHTEAFF
cdr3_nt: TGTGCCAGTATCCAAGGGGCAGGGGGCCACACTGAAGCTTTCTTT

j_call: TRBJ2-7
v_call: TRBV5-1
clone_size: -
d_call: TRBD2
cdr3_aa: CASSFGTINSYEQYF
cdr3_nt: TGCGCCAGCAGCTTCGGGACTATCAACTCCTACGAGCAGTACTTC

j_call: TRBJ1-2
v_call: TRBV29-1
clone_size: -
d_call: TRBD1
cdr3_aa: CSVAGTTGGVYGYTF
cdr3_nt: TGCAGCGTTGCGGGCACGACAGGGGGCGTCTATGGCTACACCTTC

j_call: TRBJ1-3
v_call: TRBV7-2
clone_size: -
d_call: TRBD1
cdr3_aa: CASSWDRGDGNTIYF
cdr3_nt: TGTGCCAGCAGCTGGGACAGGGGAGACGGAAACACCATATATTTT

j_call: TRBJ2-5
v_call: TRBV3-1
clone_size: -
d_call: TRBD2
cdr3_aa: CASSQGLAGTYGTQYF
cdr3_nt: TGTGCCAGCAGCCAAGGACTAGCGGGTACTTATGGGACCCAGTACTTC

j_call: TRBJ2-1
v_call: TRBV12-3/TRBV12-4
clone_size: -
d_call: TRBD2
cdr3_aa: CASTRTSAYNEQFF
cdr3_nt: TGTGCCAGCACTCGGACTAGCGCTTACAATGAGCAGTTCTTC

j_call: TRBJ1-1
v_call: TRBV12-3/TRBV12-4
clone_size: -
d_call: -
cdr3_aa: CASSPGLANTEAFF
cdr3_nt: TGTGCCAGCAGCCCTGGCCTCGCGAACACTGAAGCTTTCTTT

j_call: TRBJ2-3
v_call: TRBV2
clone_size: -
d_call: TRBD2
cdr3_aa: CASRPGTSGDTQYF
cdr3_nt: TGTGCCAGCAGACCCGGGACTAGCGGGGATACGCAGTATTTT

j_call: TRBJ1-1
v_call: TRBV18
clone_size: -
d_call: -
cdr3_aa: CASSPGEQRDTEAFF
cdr3_nt: TGTGCCAGCTCACCTGGGGAACAGAGGGACACTGAAGCTTTCTTT

j_call: TRBJ2-7
v_call: TRBV7-9
clone_size: once
d_call: TRBD2
cdr3_aa: CASSLVASGPYEQYF
cdr3_nt: TGTGCCAGCAGCTTAGTAGCTAGCGGTCCCTACGAGCAGTACTTC

j_call: TRBJ1-5
v_call: TRBV20-1
clone_size: -
d_call: -
cdr3_aa: CSASTQGIGLYSNQPQHF
cdr3_nt: TGCAGTGCTAGTACCCAGGGGATCGGGCTTTATAGCAATCAGCCCCAGCATTTT

j_call: TRBJ2-6
v_call: TRBV7-9
clone_size: -
d_call: -
cdr3_aa: CASSFLGSGANVLTF
cdr3_nt: TGTGCCAGCAGCTTTCTCGGGAGTGGGGCCAACGTCCTGACTTTC

j_call: TRBJ1-4
v_call: TRBV20-1
clone_size: -
d_call: -
cdr3_aa: CSASRQGSNEKLFF
cdr3_nt: TGCAGTGCTAGTCGCCAGGGCTCTAATGAAAAACTGTTTTTT

j_call: TRBJ2-7
v_call: TRBV18
clone_size: -
d_call: -
cdr3_aa: CASSPASFAYEQYF
cdr3_nt: TGTGCCAGCTCACCGGCTAGCTTTGCCTACGAGCAGTACTTC

j_call: TRBJ1-5
v_call: TRBV2
clone_size: -
d_call: -
cdr3_aa: CASSDREGGNQPQHF
cdr3_nt: TGTGCCAGCAGTGACAGGGAAGGAGGCAATCAGCCCCAGCATTTT

j_call: TRBJ2-7
v_call: TRBV9
clone_size: -
d_call: -
cdr3_aa: CASSPSPHYEQYF
cdr3_nt: TGTGCCAGCAGCCCCAGCCCCCACTACGAGCAGTACTTC

j_call: TRBJ2-4
v_call: TRBV6-1
clone_size: -
d_call: TRBD2
cdr3_aa: CASNGGVKAKNIQYF
cdr3_nt: TGTGCCAGCAACGGGGGGGTGAAGGCCAAAAACATTCAGTACTTC

j_call: TRBJ1-1
v_call: TRBV28
clone_size: -
d_call: -
cdr3_aa: CASSLARDSGRAFF
cdr3_nt: TGTGCCAGCAGTTTAGCCCGGGACTCAGGGAGAGCTTTCTTT

j_call: TRBJ1-3
v_call: TRBV27
clone_size: -
d_call: -
cdr3_aa: CASSSRSGNTIYF
cdr3_nt: TGTGCCAGCAGTTCTCGGTCTGGAAACACCATATATTTT

j_call: TRBJ2-1
v_call: TRBV13
clone_size: -
d_call: TRBD1
cdr3_aa: CASSILSWGTGRNNEQFF
cdr3_nt: TGTGCCAGCAGTATTCTTAGTTGGGGGACAGGGAGGAACAATGAGCAGTTCTTC

j_call: TRBJ2-5
v_call: TRBV18
clone_size: -
d_call: -
cdr3_aa: CASSPPTGTGEETQYF
cdr3_nt: TGTGCCAGCTCACCACCGACAGGGACTGGGGAAGAGACCCAGTACTTC

j_call: TRBJ2-5
v_call: TRBV7-2
clone_size: -
d_call: -
cdr3_aa: CASSLVGGAETQYF
cdr3_nt: TGTGCCAGCAGCTTAGTCGGGGGTGCAGAGACCCAGTACTTC

j_call: TRBJ2-7
v_call: TRBV20-1
clone_size: -
d_call: -
cdr3_aa: CSVSRDYEQYF
cdr3_nt: TGCAGTGTTTCGCGGGACTACGAGCAGTACTTC

j_call: TRBJ1-2
v_call: TRBV30
clone_size: -
d_call: -
cdr3_aa: CASRDINYGYTF
cdr3_nt: TGTGCCTCTAGGGACATAAACTATGGCTACACCTTC

j_call: TRBJ2-3
v_call: TRBV27
clone_size: -
d_call: TRBD2
cdr3_aa: CASSSWGGVTDTQYF
cdr3_nt: TGTGCCAGCAGTTCGTGGGGGGGGGTTACAGATACGCAGTATTTT

j_call: TRBJ1-2
v_call: TRBV12-3/TRBV12-4
clone_size: -
d_call: TRBD1
cdr3_aa: CASRSRDRVEASNYGYTF
cdr3_nt: TGTGCCAGCAGGTCCCGGGACAGGGTAGAGGCCTCTAACTATGGCTACACCTTC